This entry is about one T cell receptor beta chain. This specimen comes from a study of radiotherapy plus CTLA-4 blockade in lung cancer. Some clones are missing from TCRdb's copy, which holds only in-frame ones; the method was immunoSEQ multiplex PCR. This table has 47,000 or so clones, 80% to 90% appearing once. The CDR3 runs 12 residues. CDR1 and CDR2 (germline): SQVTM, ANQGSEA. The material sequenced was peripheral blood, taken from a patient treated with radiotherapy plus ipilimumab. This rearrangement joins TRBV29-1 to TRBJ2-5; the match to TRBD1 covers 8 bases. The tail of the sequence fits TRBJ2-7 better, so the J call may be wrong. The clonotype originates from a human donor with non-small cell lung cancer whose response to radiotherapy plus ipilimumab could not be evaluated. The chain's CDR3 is CSGQGNSYEQYF. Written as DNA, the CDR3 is TGCAGCGGACAGGGGAACTCCTACGAGCAGTACTTC.